The rows below give T cell receptor beta chains drawn from one sample of a study of beta chain features in type 1 diabetes. Only in-frame clones appear in the TCRdb table, and some are missing; sequencing was by immunoSEQ multiplex PCR. The sample has 280,000 or so clones; approximately 15% are singletons. Material for sequencing was naive CD4+ T cells from blood. These receptors were taken from a man aged 18 to 29 with type 1 diabetes. CDR3s include the opening cysteine and the closing phenylalanine or tryptophan. A D gene is named only where the DNA matches it firmly. Where a row states a size, it is once, few, many or the class of an expanded clone; other rows omit it.

V	D	size	J	DNA	CDR3
TRBV2	TRBD1	.	TRBJ2-7	TGTGCCAGCAGTGACTGGGACAGGGGGTACTTC	CASSDWDRGYF
TRBV2	TRBD1	.	TRBJ1-2	TGTGCCAGCGTCCGGGACAGAAATGGCTACACCTTC	CASVRDRNGYTF
TRBV15	.	once	TRBJ1-3	TGTGCCACCAGCAGAGATTATCGTCGTTCGGGGGGGTGGTCTGGAAACACCATATATTTT	CATSRDYRRSGGWSGNTIYF
TRBV6-5	TRBD1	few	TRBJ2-7	TGTGCCAGCAGTGCCGACAGGGGATGGACCTACGAGCAGTACTTC	CASSADRGWTYEQYF
TRBV11-2	TRBD1	.	TRBJ2-7	TGTGCCAGCAGCCTACCGGGACAGGCCAGCTCCTACGAGCAGTACTTC	CASSLPGQASSYEQYF
TRBV9	TRBD1	few	TRBJ1-1	TGTGCCAGCAGCCCTCACGACAGGGTGGCTGAAGCTTTCTTT	CASSPHDRVAEAFF
TRBV7-2	.	.	TRBJ1-3	TGTGCCAGCAGCCCGGGCGGGGTAGTAGGCGGAAACACCATATATTTT	CASSPGGVVGGNTIYF
TRBV11-2	TRBD2	.	TRBJ2-2	TGTGCCAGCAGCTTAGGGCATCTAGCGGCGAACACCGGGGAGCTGTTTTTT	CASSLGHLAANTGELFF
TRBV9	.	.	TRBJ1-5	TGTGCCAGCAGCGCCGGGACATGGGTTGATCAGCCCCAGCATTTT	CASSAGTWVDQPQHF
TRBV29-1	.	.	TRBJ2-1	TGCAGCGTTCGCCAGCGGAGCTCCTACAATGAGCAGTTCTTC	CSVRQRSSYNEQFF
TRBV5-1	.	.	TRBJ2-7	TGCGCCAGCAGCTTCTCCGTCTCGTACGAGCAGTACTTC	CASSFSVSYEQYF
TRBV15	TRBD2	.	TRBJ2-3	TGTGCCACCAGCTCGAGAATAGCGGGGGGTACAGATACGCAGTATTTT	CATSSRIAGGTDTQYF
TRBV5-6	.	.	TRBJ1-1	TGTGCCAGCACTCGGAGATTCGTGCGGGACACTGAAGCTTTCTTT	CASTRRFVRDTEAFF
TRBV27	.	.	TRBJ2-7	TGTGCCAGCTTTAAATACGAGCAGTACTTC	CASFKYEQYF
TRBV6-5	TRBD1	few	TRBJ1-2	TGTGCCAGCAGTTACTCCCCCGGCAGGGGGAGAGGCTACACCTTC	CASSYSPGRGRGYTF
TRBV18	TRBD1	few	TRBJ2-3	TGTGCCAGCTCTATGACAGGGGAGACGGATACGCAGTATTTT	CASSMTGETDTQYF
TRBV10-3	TRBD1	.	TRBJ1-6	TGTGCCATCAGTGTCCAGGGGGCACACTCACCCCTCCACTTT	CAISVQGAHSPLHF
TRBV5-1	.	.	TRBJ2-3	TGCGCCAGCAGCGAACCTCAGGGGACAGATACGCAGTATTTT	CASSEPQGTDTQYF
TRBV29-1	.	few	TRBJ2-7	TGCAGCGTTGCCGGTACCCTGGTCAACGAGCAGTACTTC	CSVAGTLVNEQYF
TRBV29-1	.	few	TRBJ2-1	TGCAGCGTTGAAAGAACTACCAACAATGAGCAGTTCTTC	CSVERTTNNEQFF
TRBV18	.	few	TRBJ1-1	TGTGCCAGCTCACCACAGGAGTCTGAAGCTTTCTTT	CASSPQESEAFF
TRBV27	TRBD1	.	TRBJ1-2	TGTGCCAGCAGTTTTACAGGGGGCCATGGCTACACCTTC	CASSFTGGHGYTF
TRBV27	.	.	TRBJ2-2	TGTGCCAGCAGTTTAAAGACAGAAGTCACCGGGGAGCTGTTTTTT	CASSLKTEVTGELFF
TRBV25-1	TRBD1	.	TRBJ1-1	TGTGCCAGCGGACAGGGGCACACTGAAGCTTTCTTT	CASGQGHTEAFF
TRBV28	.	few	TRBJ2-3	TGTGCCAGCAGTGACAGGACTAGCACAGATACGCAGTATTTT	CASSDRTSTDTQYF
TRBV30	.	few	TRBJ1-4	TGTGCCTGGAGTAGGGGGACTAATGAAAAACTGTTTTTT	CAWSRGTNEKLFF
TRBV11-2	TRBD1	.	TRBJ2-6	TGTGCCAGCAGCTACTACAGGGGATCCGGGGCCAACGTCCTGACTTTC	CASSYYRGSGANVLTF
TRBV5-4	TRBD1	.	TRBJ2-5	TGTGCCAGCAGCTCCAAAAGGGACAGGGGAGAGACCCAGTACTTC	CASSSKRDRGETQYF
TRBV5-1	TRBD2	few	TRBJ2-7	TGCGCCAGCAGCTTGGGGACTAGCGGGAGCTACGAGCAGTACTTC	CASSLGTSGSYEQYF
TRBV30	.	.	TRBJ1-5	TGTGCCTGGAGTGTCCTACTGCACCAGCCCCAGCATTTT	CAWSVLLHQPQHF
TRBV6-5	TRBD2	few	TRBJ2-7	TGTGCCAGCAGTGGGCCTAGCGGATCCTACGAGCAGTACTTC	CASSGPSGSYEQYF
TRBV7-6	.	few	TRBJ1-1	TGTGCCAGCAGCCACCCAGGAGGCTCTGAAGCTTTCTTT	CASSHPGGSEAFF
TRBV5-5	.	.	TRBJ2-1	TGTGCCAGCAGCTTGGTGGCAGGGGGGAAGTATGAGCAGTTCTTC	CASSLVAGGKYEQFF
TRBV7-9	.	.	TRBJ2-1	TGTGCCAGCAGCTCCCTGGAGCTAATGATCCTCAATGAGCAGTTCTTC	CASSSLELMILNEQFF
TRBV7-2	TRBD2	few	TRBJ2-7	TGTGCCAGCAGCCGAACCCGGGGGGGACCTTACGAGCAGTACTTC	CASSRTRGGPYEQYF
TRBV15	.	.	TRBJ2-1	TGTGCCACCAGCTCTAGCTTCTACAATGAGCAGTTCTTC	CATSSSFYNEQFF
TRBV5-6	.	few	TRBJ2-3	TGTGCCAGCAGCTTGGGTCGCGGAGTAGTAGTGGATACGCAGTATTTT	CASSLGRGVVVDTQYF
TRBV9	TRBD2	few	TRBJ2-5	TGTGCCAGCAGCGTAGGACTAGCGGGGGGGCCAGGGCAAGAGACCCAGTACTTC	CASSVGLAGGPGQETQYF
TRBV19	.	few	TRBJ2-7	TGTGCCAGTAGTAGGCCGGCGGGGTTACCCCCCTACGAGCAGTACTTC	CASSRPAGLPPYEQYF
TRBV20-1	TRBD1	.	TRBJ2-4	TGCAGTGCAACCCCGGGACAGTCGCAGTACTTC	CSATPGQSQYF
TRBV5-7	TRBD2	.	TRBJ2-7	TGTGCCAGCACCAGACTAGCGGGAGGCCCCTACGAGCAGTACTTC	CASTRLAGGPYEQYF
TRBV2	.	few	TRBJ2-7	TGTGCCAGCAACCCGGCCCTCCGGGGATTCTACGAGCAGTACTTC	CASNPALRGFYEQYF
TRBV30	.	few	TRBJ2-1	TGTGCCTGGAGTGTACGGGAGCAGTTCTTC	CAWSVREQFF
TRBV5-1	TRBD1	.	TRBJ1-1	TGCGCCAGCAGCTCCAGGGGGGCTGAAGCTTTCTTT	CASSSRGAEAFF
TRBV7-2	.	.	TRBJ2-5	TGTGCCAGCAGCTTAGGAAACAGGGCAGAGACCCAGTACTTC	CASSLGNRAETQYF
TRBV4-1	.	.	TRBJ1-2	TGCGCCAGCAGCCAACCGGCCGGGATGGGTGGCTACACCTTC	CASSQPAGMGGYTF
TRBV28	.	.	TRBJ2-7	TGTGCCAGCAGTCGGACATTCTTGGCCAGCTCCTACGAGCAGTACTTC	CASSRTFLASSYEQYF
TRBV28	.	.	TRBJ2-2	TGTGCCAGCAGTTTCGAGAGTCTGGGACTCGGACCCGGGGAGCTGTTTTTT	CASSFESLGLGPGELFF